Listed here are 12 T cell receptor beta chains from one sample, sequenced in a study of cytomegalovirus exposure and HLA in healthy donors. Some clones are missing from TCRdb's copy, which holds only in-frame ones; the method was immunoSEQ multiplex PCR. Of approximately 300,000 clones in the sample, 70% to 90% were seen once. Material: PBMCs. Every receptor here comes from a woman aged 18-29 years in good health and CMV-seronegative.

The rearrangement uses TRBV5-6 and TRBJ2-5; 13 nucleotides align to TRBD2. The CDR3 spans 16 residues. V shed 1 base and J 4 bases; nucleotides not matched to a gene: 4. CDR1 SGHDT and CDR2 YYEEEE come from the germline V gene. The CDR3 sequence: CASSLRTSGSTETQYF. CDR3 bases: TGTGCCAGCAGCTTGAGGACTAGCGGGAGTACAGAGACCCAGTACTTC.

V gene TRBV9 combines with J gene TRBJ2-5; 7 bases fit TRBD2. V lost 3 bases to trimming and J lost 2 bases; unmatched junction nucleotides: 4. The CDR3 spans 14 residues. The germline V gene encodes CDR1 SGDLS and CDR2 YYNGEE. The DNA of the CDR3 is TGTGCCAGCAGCGGCGGACTAGTACAAGAGACCCAGTACTTC. This encodes CASSGGLVQETQYF.

The chain couples TRBV27 to TRBJ1-3; the D gene is possibly TRBD1 (5 bases). Trimming took 7 bases from V and 4 from J, leaving 23 bases between them. The CDR3 loop spans 17 amino acids. Germline CDR1 reads MNHEY; CDR2 reads SMNVEV (reference sequence). CDR3 in amino acids: CASTKIGEGAIGNTIYF. The CDR3 DNA sequence: TGTGCCAGCACCAAGATAGGGGAGGGAGCGATCGGAAACACCATATATTTT.

The chain uses TRBV28 and TRBJ2-7; 7 bases map to TRBD2. Germline V gene sequence: CDR1 MDHEN, CDR2 SYDVKM. The CDR3 totals 15 residues. The trim removed 2 bases at V and 1 base at J, leaving 5 bases unmatched. The CDR3 here is CASSLAGALSYEQYF. The CDR3 DNA reads as TGTGCCAGCAGTTTAGCGGGAGCCCTATCCTACGAGCAGTACTTC.

The chain is built from TRBV5-1 and TRBJ2-2, with 8 bases fitting TRBD1. Per germline, CDR1 SGHRS and CDR2 YFSETQ. Losses at the gene ends were 4 bases for V and 5 bases for J; bases not matched to a gene: 4. This CDR3 contains 14 residues. CDR3 in amino acids: CASSPGQETGELFF. In DNA, the CDR3 is TGCGCCAGCAGCCCGGGACAGGAGACCGGGGAGCTGTTTTTT.

This clone showed up just once. The chain employs TRBV5-6 and TRBJ1-5, with 8 bases identical to TRBD1. CDR1 and CDR2 from the germline V gene are SGHDT and YYEEEE. V was pared by 4 bases and J by 6 bases, with 9 bases of the junction left unmatched. The CDR3 has 15 amino acids. CDR3 region: CASSAKRQGSQPQHF. CDR3 nucleotides: TGTGCCAGCAGCGCAAAACGACAGGGGAGTCAGCCCCAGCATTTT.

Of note for this clone: One end of the junction varies from germline; a read error may be responsible. The chain employs TRBV9 and TRBJ2-1; TRBD2 matches at 9 bases. The CDR3 runs to 17 residues. Germline CDR1 reads SGDLS; CDR2 reads YYNGEE. CDR3 sequence reads: CASSAQKASGIYKEQFF. In DNA, the CDR3 is TGTGCCAGCAGCGCCCAGAAGGCTAGCGGGATCTACAAAGAGCAGTTCTTC.

As DNA, the CDR3 is TGCAGCGTTGGGCGGGGGGTTCCCGGGGAGCTGTTTTTT. Its translation: CSVGRGVPGELFF. The rearrangement uses TRBV29-1 and TRBJ2-2; TRBD2 aligns across 8 bases. Germline CDR1 is SQVTM and CDR2 is ANQGSEA. The CDR3 loop spans 13 amino acids. V trimming: 4 bases; J trimming: 6 bases; junction bases outside the gene matches: 4.

The CDR3 reads CASTLGQLNQPQHF. The CDR3 coding sequence is TGTGCCAGTACGCTGGGACAGCTCAATCAGCCCCAGCATTTT. The chain joins TRBV19 to TRBJ1-5; TRBD1 agrees at 7 bases. CDR1 LNHDA and CDR2 SQIVND come from the germline V gene (reference sequence). The CDR3 extends over 14 amino acids. Unmatched junction bases numbered 6, after V lost 7 bases and J lost 3 bases.

J is TRBJ1-2 and V is TRBV27; maybe TRBD1 (6 bases). V lost 3 bases, J lost 7 bases, and 9 bases lay in between. This CDR3 has 12 amino acids. The germline V gene has CDR1 MNHEY and CDR2 SMNVEV (reference sequence). The CDR3 DNA reads TGTGCCAGCAGTTTGGGGGCGGGTGGCTACACCTTC. Translating it yields CASSLGAGGYTF.

The rearrangement uses TRBV27 and TRBJ2-3; no clear D gene. V was shortened by 3 bases and J by 3 bases, with 10 bases between the two germline ends. The length of the CDR3 is 14 residues. From germline, CDR1 is MNHEY and CDR2 SMNVEV (reference sequence). The CDR3 spells CASSFYGSTDTQYF. Written as DNA, the CDR3 is TGTGCCAGCAGTTTTTACGGGTCTACAGATACGCAGTATTTT.

V usage is TRBV7-9 and J usage is TRBJ2-1; 7 bases are a match to TRBD2. The CDR3 is 16 residues long. Looked up from germline, CDR1 is SEHNR and CDR2 is FQNEAQ (reference sequence). V gave up 6 bases and J gave up 8 bases; unmatched junction bases: 16. The CDR3 reads CASRPFTGLMTDEQFF. The CDR3 nucleotides are TGTGCCAGCAGACCTTTTACGGGACTAATGACTGATGAGCAGTTCTTC.